Below are 25 T cell receptor beta chains sequenced from a single sample in a study of cytomegalovirus exposure and HLA in healthy donors. PCR primers comprised 60 Vbeta and 13 Jbeta primers. Using immunoSEQ multiplex PCR, the repertoire was profiled, and TCRdb retains in-frame clones only, with some absent. The sample contains 60,000 to 75,000 clones, less than 90% of which appear only once. The sequencing input was PBMCs. These TCRs come from a female donor in good health and CMV-seronegative.

The table lists this clone with a few counts. V usage is TRBV13 and J usage is TRBJ2-1, with TRBD2 matching 7 bases. Germline-derived CDR1 and CDR2 are PRHDT and FYEKMQ (reference sequence). The junction had 14 bases not matched to a gene; V was cut back by 5 bases and J by 7 bases. The CDR3 totals 16 residues. CDR3 residues: CASSSRLADRTNEQFF. The CDR3, as DNA: TGTGCCAGCAGCAGTCGGCTAGCGGACCGGACGAATGAGCAGTTCTTC.

This clone was counted once. V gene TRBV18 combines with J gene TRBJ1-5, with TRBD1 matching over 10 bases. The germline CDR1 and CDR2 sequences are KGHSH and LQKENI. This CDR3 is built from 18 residues. V lost 6 bases to trimming and J lost 5 bases; unmatched junction nucleotides: 16. The CDR3 reads CASSLTHRDRGLDQPQHF. CDR3 DNA sequence: TGTGCCAGCTCCCTCACTCACCGGGACAGGGGCTTGGATCAGCCCCAGCATTTT. Combining the CDR3 with reference TRBV18 and TRBJ1-5 gives the whole variable domain NAGVMQNPRHLVRRRGQEARLRCSPMKGHSHVYWYRQLPEEGLKFMVYLQKENIIDESGMPKERFSAEFPKEGPSILRIQQVVRGDSAAYFCASSLTHRDRGLDQPQHFGDGTRLSIL.

The V call is TRBV6-5, the J call TRBJ1-4; possibly TRBD1 for D (5 bases). The V end lost 6 bases, the J end lost 3 bases, and 14 bases lay between the germline ends. Germline CDR1 and CDR2: MNHEY and SVGAGI. CDR3 size: 15 residues. The CDR3 loop is CASRFTDSPNEKLFF. CDR3 nucleotide sequence: TGTGCCAGCAGATTCACAGACAGCCCTAATGAAAAACTGTTTTTT.

As DNA, the CDR3 is TGTGCCAGCAGTTACTTAGGGGGATCTGGCTACACCTTC. This sequence encodes CASSYLGGSGYTF. The rearrangement joins TRBV6-5 to TRBJ1-2; a weak D match, TRBD1 (6 bases). Looked up from germline, CDR1 is MNHEY and CDR2 is SVGAGI. The ends were cut back, 1 base at V and 7 bases at J, with 10 bases in the middle. The CDR3 loop spans 13 amino acids.

The V gene is TRBV28, the J gene TRBJ2-7; tentative D call: TRBD2 (6 bases). CDR3 length: 15 amino acids. V was shortened by 2 bases and J by 2 bases, with 13 bases between the two germline ends. CDR1 is MDHEN and CDR2 is SYDVKM in the germline V gene. CDR3 DNA sequence: TGTGCCAGCAGTTTAGCAGCGGGTGGGCCCTACGAGCAGTACTTC. Its translation: CASSLAAGGPYEQYF.

This clone is a singleton in its sample. The chain carries TRBV4-2 and TRBJ2-7; D is undetermined. The V and J ends lost 0 bases and 6 bases respectively, with 9 bases between them. The CDR3 runs 13 residues. Germline CDR1 LGHNA, CDR2 YNFKEQ. The CDR3 sequence is CASSQERGFEQYF. DNA of the CDR3: TGTGCCAGCAGCCAAGAGCGAGGTTTCGAGCAGTACTTC.

The chain is built from TRBV18 and TRBJ2-4, with D possibly being TRBD1 (5 bases). The CDR3 loop spans 16 amino acids. Germline CDR1 is KGHSH and CDR2 is LQKENI. With 5 bases removed from V and 0 bases from J, the gap between germline ends came to 14 bases. Written as DNA, the CDR3 is TGTGCCAGCTCATCCCTTCAGGGCGTAGCCAAAAACATTCAGTACTTC. Translating it yields CASSSLQGVAKNIQYF.

For this clone: The junction and the germline gene differ at one end; a read error may be behind it. The chain employs TRBV4-1 and TRBJ1-6; weak D call: TRBD1 (5 bases). Germline V gives CDR1 MGHRA, CDR2 YSYEKL. This CDR3 region has 16 residues. The CDR3 region has the DNA TGTGCCAGCAGCCCCCTGGAGGGAGGAGGGGATTCACCCCTCCACTTT. It specifies CASSPLEGGGDSPLHF.

The chain carries TRBV21-1 and TRBJ2-2; TRBD2, the table's D call, was not compared with the DNA. TRBV21-1 is termed a pseudogene. The CDR3 extends over 17 amino acids. CDR3 loop: CASSDGGLAGNTGELFF. CDR3 DNA sequence: TGTGCCAGCAGCGACGGAGGGCTAGCGGGAAACACCGGGGAGCTGTTTTTT.

The J gene is TRBJ2-7, the V gene TRBV2; 8 bases align to TRBD2. This CDR3 has 15 residues. Germline V gene lookup returns CDR1 SNHLY and CDR2 FYNNEI. The junction had 8 bases not matched to a gene; V was cut back by 7 bases and J by 0 bases. CDR3 sequence: CASTLAGYSSYEQYF. The CDR3 bases are TGTGCCAGCACTCTAGCGGGTTACAGCTCCTACGAGCAGTACTTC.

The gene calls are TRBV10-3 and TRBJ1-5; TRBD1 might be the D (6 bases). Trimming pared 0 bases from V and 0 bases from J, leaving 15 bases between. Germline values: CDR1 ENHRY, CDR2 SYGVKD. The CDR3 consists of 18 residues. The CDR3 region has the DNA TGTGCCATCAGTGAGTCGATCGGGGGGGCTTATAGCAATCAGCCCCAGCATTTT. Its translation is CAISESIGGAYSNQPQHF.

The chain links TRBV2 to TRBJ2-3; possible D gene TRBD1, 6 bases. The length of the CDR3 is 16 residues. V lost 0 bases and J 2 bases, leaving 12 bases between the germline ends. Per germline, CDR1 SNHLY and CDR2 FYNNEI. CDR3 bases: TGTGCCAGCAGTGAAGCAGTCACAGGGCTCACAGATACGCAGTATTTT. It translates to CASSEAVTGLTDTQYF.

The chain employs TRBV5-4 and TRBJ1-1, with a possible D match to TRBD1 (6 bases). Germline V CDR1 and CDR2: SGHNT, YYREEE (reference sequence). This CDR3 spans 13 amino acids. Trimming removed 2 bases at V and 3 bases at J, with 8 bases between. The CDR3 region is CASSFGQHTEAFF. DNA of the CDR3: TGTGCCAGCAGCTTTGGACAGCACACTGAAGCTTTCTTT.

The chain has TRBV28 and TRBJ1-5; tentatively, D is TRBD1 (6 bases). With 6 bases removed from V and 2 bases from J, the gap between germline ends came to 14 bases. The CDR3 totals 15 residues. Looked up from germline, CDR1 is MDHEN and CDR2 is SYDVKM. CDR3 residues: CASRSAGVGNQPQHF. The CDR3 DNA reads TGTGCCAGCAGGAGTGCAGGGGTGGGCAATCAGCCCCAGCATTTT.

The chain uses TRBV19 and TRBJ1-5, with D hard to call. There are 16 residues in the CDR3. From germline, CDR1 is LNHDA and CDR2 SQIVND (reference sequence). Deletions cut 5 bases from V and 6 bases from J, with 20 bases between. CDR3 nucleotides: TGTGCCAGTAGTGCCTCCAAAAGGTCAGGTGGTCAGCCCCAGCATTTT. This encodes CASSASKRSGGQPQHF.

The chain combines TRBV9 with TRBJ2-1; the match to TRBD1 covers 12 bases. Per germline, CDR1 SGDLS and CDR2 YYNGEE. V was clipped by 1 base and J by 9 bases; unmatched bases: 8. The CDR3 is made up of 16 amino acids. CDR3 sequence: CASSVSPGQGASEQFF. In DNA, the CDR3 is TGTGCCAGCAGCGTATCCCCGGGACAGGGGGCAAGTGAGCAGTTCTTC.

This chain joins TRBV5-1 and TRBJ1-3; 7 positions agree with TRBD1. CDR3 length: 15 amino acids. The V gene end was trimmed by 6 bases and the J gene end by 0 bases; junction bases not matched to a gene: 6. Germline CDR1 reads SGHRS; CDR2 reads YFSETQ. The CDR3 loop reads CASTSGGSSGNTIYF. In DNA, the CDR3 is TGCGCCAGCACCTCAGGGGGGAGCTCTGGAAACACCATATATTTT.

The chain has TRBV10-3 and TRBJ2-7, with 8 bases matching TRBD2. Trimming at V came to 5 bases and at J to 7 bases, leaving 13 bases not matched to a gene. CDR3 length equals 15 residues. Germline CDR1 and CDR2: ENHRY and SYGVKD. The CDR3 is CAISWSTGGPGEQYF. The CDR3 nucleotides are TGTGCCATCAGTTGGTCGACGGGAGGGCCGGGGGAGCAGTACTTC.

V and J are TRBV5-1 and TRBJ1-5; a weak D match, TRBD1 (6 bases). The germline V and J ends were trimmed by 2 bases and 7 bases, with 13 bases remaining between them. The CDR3 spans 14 residues. Germline V lookup: CDR1 SGHRS, CDR2 YFSETQ. The CDR3 loop is CASSFTGFGQPQHF. The CDR3 DNA follows: TGCGCCAGCAGCTTCACAGGGTTCGGCCAGCCCCAGCATTTT.

CDR3 sequence: CSVVGDRVLNTEAFF. As DNA, the CDR3 is TGCAGCGTTGTAGGGGACAGGGTCCTGAACACTGAAGCTTTCTTT. The rearrangement joins TRBV29-1 to TRBJ1-1; 9 bases fit TRBD1. J gave up 0 bases and V 4 bases, and 6 bases lay outside the gene matches. The CDR3 runs 15 residues. Looked up from germline, CDR1 is SQVTM and CDR2 is ANQGSEA.

The V gene is TRBV18, the J gene TRBJ2-3, with 7 bases that match TRBD1. Losses at the gene ends were 1 base for V and 6 bases for J; bases not matched to a gene: 4. The CDR3 has 14 residues. Germline lookup yields CDR1 KGHSH and CDR2 LQKENI. CDR3 DNA sequence: TGTGCCAGCTCACCACAACAGGGGATTGATACGCAGTATTTT. Translating gives CASSPQQGIDTQYF.

The chain is built from TRBV7-9 and TRBJ2-5, with D hard to call. Germline CDR1 is SEHNR and CDR2 is FQNEAQ (reference sequence). The CDR3 is 11 residues long. Trimming stripped 7 bases from V and 5 bases from J, with 8 bases between. The CDR3 nucleotides read TGTGCCAGCACCCCCGGGGAGACCCAGTACTTC. As protein: CASTPGETQYF.

With regard to this clone: Other DNA sequences within the sample encode an identical CDR3. This chain links TRBV6-1 with TRBJ2-7; 7 nucleotides align to TRBD1. J was trimmed by 2 bases and V by 6 bases; bases with no gene match: 10. In germline, CDR1 is MNHNS, CDR2 SASEGT. The CDR3 totals 15 residues. The DNA for the CDR3 is TGTGCCAGCAGCTCCAGACAGGGCGGCACCTACGAGCAGTACTTC. This translates into CASSSRQGGTYEQYF.

The V and J genes are TRBV7-6 and TRBJ2-7; the match to TRBD2 covers 9 bases. Unmatched junction bases numbered 8, after V lost 5 bases and J lost 3 bases. Looked up from germline, CDR1 is SGHVS and CDR2 is FNYEAQ. The CDR3 loop spans 15 amino acids. The chain's CDR3 is CASSATTSGRYEQYF. The CDR3 DNA reads TGTGCCAGCAGCGCCACGACTAGCGGTCGCTACGAGCAGTACTTC.

The chain combines TRBV6-1 with TRBJ1-1; 8 positions agree with TRBD1. V dropped 3 bases and J dropped 3; count of bases not matched to a gene: 3. The CDR3 has 14 residues. Per germline, CDR1 MNHNS and CDR2 SASEGT. This CDR3 reads CASSETGADTEAFF. CDR3 sequence (DNA): TGTGCCAGCAGTGAGACAGGGGCCGACACTGAAGCTTTCTTT.